This section outlines one T cell receptor (beta chain) sequence together with its context. This specimen comes from a study of blood T cell repertoires in COVID-19. Only in-frame clones appear in the TCRdb table, and some are missing; sequencing was by immunoSEQ multiplex PCR. This table has some 250,000 clones, around 83% appearing once. The CDR3 contains 11 residues. The V gene end was trimmed by 7 bases and the J gene end by 13 bases; junction bases not matched to a gene: 6. CDR1 and CDR2 (germline): KGHDR, SFDVKD. The chain joins TRBV24-1 to TRBJ2-1; 7 bases align to TRBD1. The TCR was taken from a man aged 80 or over with acute or convalescent COVID-19. Sequenced: peripheral blood. The CDR3 DNA reads as TGTGCCACCAGCCCCGACAGGGAACAGTTCTTC. Translation: CATSPDREQFF.